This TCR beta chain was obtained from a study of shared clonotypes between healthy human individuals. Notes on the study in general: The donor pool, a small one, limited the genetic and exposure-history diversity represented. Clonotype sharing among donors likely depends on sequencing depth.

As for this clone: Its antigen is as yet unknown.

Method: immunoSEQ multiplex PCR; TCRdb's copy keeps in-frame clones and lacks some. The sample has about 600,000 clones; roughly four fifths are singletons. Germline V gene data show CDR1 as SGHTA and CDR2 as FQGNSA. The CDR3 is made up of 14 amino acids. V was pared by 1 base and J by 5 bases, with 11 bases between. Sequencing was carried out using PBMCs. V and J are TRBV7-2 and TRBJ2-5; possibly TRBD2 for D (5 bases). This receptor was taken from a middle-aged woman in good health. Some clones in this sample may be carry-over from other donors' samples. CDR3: CASSLGASMETQYF. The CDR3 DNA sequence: TGTGCCAGCAGCTTAGGGGCTAGCATGGAGACCCAGTACTTC.